This T cell receptor (beta chain) derives from a study of naive and memory T cell subsets. Two oligonucleotides, mixed equimolar, formed the beta constant-region primer covering TRBC1 and TRBC2. TCRdb ran MiXCR on the UMI-ligation and nested PCR reads and lists one entry per CDR3 protein. The profile shows some 150,000 distinct CDR3 sequences, 17% of them singletons. Cells stained for CD3, CD4, CD8, CD45RA, CD27 and viability were sorted into four CD45RA/CD27 subsets. This clonotype was seen a handful of times. This CDR3 is built from 15 residues. The trim removed 6 bases at V and 2 bases at J, leaving 7 bases unmatched.

This sequence was found in a human donor in good health. This sequence joins TRBV12-3 or TRBV12-4 and TRBJ2-1; 7 bases fit TRBD1. Sequenced material: naive CD4+ T cells from blood. CDR3 loop: CASSLDRATYNEQFF. The CDR3 coding sequence is TGTGCCAGCAGCCTTGACAGGGCAACCTACAATGAGCAGTTCTTC.